Listed below are T cell receptor beta chains from one sample, sequenced in a study of T cells in Graves' hyperthyroidism and ophthalmopathy. Using its own MiXCR run on the multiplex PCR reads, TCRdb lists one record per CDR3 protein. The sample consists of over 500,000 distinct CDR3 sequences, less than 15% of them appearing once. Sequencing was carried out using blood. These receptor sequences come from a middle-aged woman with Graves' hyperthyroidism. Each CDR3 is given with its conserved first and last residue. The D gene is left open where the match is weak. The size field is filled for only some rows; it gives once, few, many or a size class.

- TRBJ2-7 TRBD1 TRBV9 CASSFDPGQGNYEQYF TGTGCCAGCAGTTTTGACCCGGGACAGGGCAACTACGAGCAGTACTTC
- TRBJ2-7 - TRBV9 CASSVEPQVGYEQYF TGTGCCAGCAGCGTAGAACCCCAGGTAGGATACGAGCAGTACTTC
few TRBJ2-3 - TRBV19 CASSIGQRLADTQYF TGTGCCAGTAGTATCGGACAGCGACTGGCAGATACGCAGTATTTT
few TRBJ2-1 - TRBV19 CASTQRGKFAEQFF TGTGCCAGTACCCAGAGAGGAAAATTCGCTGAGCAGTTCTTC
many TRBJ1-6 - TRBV27 CASSLDPLGAGMVSPLHF TGTGCCAGCAGTTTAGACCCTCTCGGGGCAGGGATGGTATCACCCCTCCACTTT
- TRBJ2-7 - TRBV9 CASSVEARQEAHEQYF TGTGCCAGCAGCGTTGAAGCCAGGCAGGAAGCCCACGAGCAGTACTTC
many TRBJ1-1 - TRBV5-1 CASSLGGWDTEAFF TGCGCCAGCAGCTTGGGGGGTTGGGACACTGAAGCTTTCTTT
- TRBJ2-5 - TRBV28 CASSPIPGLEQAETQYF TGTGCCAGCAGTCCCATTCCGGGACTCGAACAAGCCGAGACCCAGTACTTC
few TRBJ1-2 TRBD1 TRBV19 CASSPRDRTNYGYTF TGTGCCAGTAGTCCCCGGGACAGGACTAACTATGGCTACACCTTC
few TRBJ1-1 TRBD1 TRBV5-4 CASSHDRVIDTEAFF TGTGCCAGCAGCCACGACAGGGTAATTGACACTGAAGCTTTCTTT
many TRBJ1-6 - TRBV28 CASTSMRGGGYNSPLHF TGTGCCAGCACCTCCATGCGGGGGGGCGGTTATAATTCACCCCTCCACTTT
- TRBJ1-5 - TRBV7-8 CASSLEAASGNQPQHF TGTGCCAGCAGCTTGGAGGCAGCCTCGGGCAATCAGCCCCAGCATTTT
few TRBJ2-1 - TRBV28 CVSSYPTSNHEQFF TGTGTCAGCAGTTATCCGACTAGTAACCATGAGCAGTTCTTC
many TRBJ1-1 - TRBV6-1 CASNPGGAEAFF TGTGCCAGCAACCCGGGAGGGGCTGAAGCTTTCTTT
many TRBJ2-1 - TRBV28 CASRTGPSYNEQFF TGTGCCAGCAGAACGGGACCTTCCTACAATGAGCAGTTCTTC
many TRBJ2-1 TRBD1 TRBV28 CASRGQGTRSSYNEQFF TGTGCCAGCAGGGGACAGGGAACAAGAAGCTCCTACAATGAGCAGTTCTTC
many TRBJ2-3 - TRBV20-1 CSARGWGYPRGTDTQYF TGCAGTGCTAGAGGTTGGGGCTACCCACGGGGCACAGATACGCAGTATTTT
many TRBJ1-1 - TRBV12-5 CASAMGRGAATEAFF TGTGCTAGTGCCATGGGCCGTGGGGCAGCAACTGAAGCTTTCTTT
many TRBJ1-6 - TRBV27 CASSFGQANSPLHF TGTGCCAGCAGTTTCGGACAAGCGAATTCACCCCTCCACTTT
many TRBJ1-1 - TRBV2 CASRGYGTNTEAFF TGTGCCAGCAGGGGATACGGTACTAACACTGAAGCTTTCTTT
many TRBJ2-5 TRBD2 TRBV30 CAWSGGAETQYF TGTGCCTGGAGCGGGGGGGCAGAGACCCAGTACTTC
many TRBJ2-5 TRBD1 TRBV12-3/TRBV12-4 CASSRPQGALETQYF TGTGCCAGCAGCCGACCCCAGGGGGCGCTTGAGACCCAGTACTTC
many TRBJ2-7 TRBD2 TRBV3-1 CASSWEGRYEQYF TGTGCCAGCAGCTGGGAGGGCCGCTACGAGCAGTACTTC
many TRBJ2-5 - TRBV28 CASSLLTAYQETQYF TGTGCCAGCAGTTTACTAACAGCGTACCAAGAGACCCAGTACTTC
few TRBJ2-1 - TRBV7-8 CASSLVVSGKYNEQFF TGTGCCAGCAGCTTAGTCGTTTCGGGGAAATACAATGAGCAGTTCTTC
few TRBJ2-2 - TRBV6-5 CASSYRVSGVNTGELFF TGTGCCAGCAGTTACAGGGTCAGCGGAGTTAACACCGGGGAGCTGTTTTTT
- TRBJ2-2 TRBD2 TRBV12-3/TRBV12-4 CASSSGGRMVGELSF TGTGCCAGCAGTTCGGGCGGGAGGATGGTCGGGGAGCTGTCTTTT
once TRBJ2-7 - TRBV29-1 CSADGGGTHEQYF TGCAGCGCTGACGGTGGGGGGACGCACGAGCAGTACTTC
many TRBJ2-1 - TRBV11-2 CASSFGGDEQFF TGTGCCAGCAGCTTTGGCGGAGATGAGCAGTTCTTC
many TRBJ2-7 TRBD2 TRBV19 CASSIAGTSGSLPWPYEQYF TGTGCCAGTAGTATAGCCGGGACTAGCGGGAGCTTACCTTGGCCCTACGAGCAGTACTTC
few TRBJ1-4 TRBD1 TRBV7-9 CASSPGGKNEKLFF TGTGCCAGCAGCCCAGGGGGGAAAAATGAAAAACTGTTTTTT
many TRBJ2-3 - TRBV6-1 CASEKGESTDTQYF TGTGCCAGCGAGAAGGGGGAGAGCACAGATACGCAGTATTTT
many TRBJ2-5 TRBD2 TRBV3-1 CASSQADLAGGKETQYF TGTGCCAGCAGCCAAGCCGATTTAGCGGGAGGCAAAGAGACCCAGTACTTC
- TRBJ2-4 - TRBV20-1 CSARDPTQVIIQYF TGCAGTGCTAGAGATCCCACCCAGGTCATCATTCAGTACTTC
many TRBJ1-5 TRBD1 TRBV19 CASRREEGQGSWGDQPQHF TGTGCCAGTAGGAGAGAGGAGGGACAGGGGTCGTGGGGGGATCAGCCCCAGCATTTT
many TRBJ2-1 TRBD1 TRBV20-1 CSSLALRGQNYNEQFF TGCAGTTCACTCGCCCTCCGGGGACAGAACTACAATGAGCAGTTCTTC
many TRBJ2-7 TRBD2 TRBV28 CASSLSGRANEQYF TGTGCCAGCAGTTTAAGCGGGAGGGCTAACGAGCAGTACTTC
- TRBJ2-7 - TRBV25-1 CASSRGNSGYYEQYF TGTGCCAGCAGTCGGGGGAATAGCGGTTATTACGAGCAGTACTTC
- TRBJ2-1 TRBD2 TRBV20-1 CSARLTSGRNNEQFF TGCAGTGCTAGACTAACTAGCGGACGGAACAATGAGCAGTTCTTC
many TRBJ2-6 - TRBV7-2 CASSLDGGIGANVLTF TGTGCCAGCAGCTTAGATGGGGGGATTGGGGCCAACGTCCTGACTTTC
many TRBJ1-1 - TRBV2 CASRGISVEAFF TGTGCCAGCAGGGGTATCTCGGTTGAAGCTTTCTTT
few TRBJ2-5 TRBD2 TRBV19 CASSMVEGGSRETQYF TGTGCCAGTAGTATGGTGGAAGGCGGGAGTCGGGAGACCCAGTACTTC
few TRBJ1-1 - TRBV19 CASSIGPGRNTEAFF TGTGCCAGTAGTATAGGTCCGGGGAGGAACACTGAAGCTTTCTTT